The T cell receptor beta chain described here comes from a study of shared clonotypes between healthy human individuals. Study-wide context: CD8 memory received one plate per donor, CD8 naive two, CD4 memory three and CD4 naive three. Study-level points and caveats: Memory subsets had estimated richness that was generally smaller than that of naive subsets.

The junction had 23 bases not matched to a gene; V was cut back by 6 bases and J by 9 bases. The CDR3 sequence is 19 residues long. Germline V gene sequence: CDR1 SGHAT, CDR2 FQNNGV. Healthy adults negative for HIV, lacking recent acute infections or vaccinations, served as donors. On this clone itself: What it recognizes is unknown.

Sequenced by immunoSEQ multiplex PCR; TCRdb stores in-frame clones only, minus some. The sample carries about 2.4 million clones, 93% recorded once. Sequencing was carried out using naive CD4+ T cells from PBMCs. Subset given: CD45RA+ positively selected. The V and J genes are TRBV11-2 and TRBJ2-1, with 10 bases that match TRBD2. The source is a man younger than 35 in good health. Some clones in this sample may be carry-over from other donors' samples. The CDR3 loop reads CASRQKAGGPSFSYGEQFF. As DNA, the CDR3 is TGTGCCAGCAGACAAAAAGCGGGAGGGCCGTCTTTCAGTTATGGTGAGCAGTTCTTC.